The 24 T cell receptor beta chains in this list originate from one sample, sequenced in a study of early T cells in non-severe SARS-CoV-2 infection. Each CDR3 protein is one row after TCRdb ran MiXCR on the 5' RACE reads. Of tens of thousands of distinct CDR3 sequences listed, 10% were seen once; the top ten hold around 7.3%. Sequencing used whole blood, obtained at baseline. Source of these receptors: an adult who was a healthcare worker with PCR-confirmed SARS-CoV-2 infection or an uninfected control (not recorded which).

J is TRBJ1-4 and V is TRBV3-1; D is uncertain. Germline V gene sequence: CDR1 LGHDT, CDR2 YNNKEL (reference sequence). CDR3 length equals 18 residues. Trimming took 4 bases from V and 6 from J, leaving 24 bases between them. The CDR3 region is CASSPQSLSGWLDEKLFF. CDR3 DNA: TGTGCCAGCAGCCCGCAGTCATTATCGGGATGGTTAGATGAAAAACTGTTTTTT.

The chain uses TRBV20-1 and TRBJ2-7; TRBD1 agrees at 9 bases. This CDR3 has 13 amino acids. The V and J ends lost 6 bases and 6 bases, in that order; junction bases with no gene match: 9. In germline, CDR1 is DFQATT, CDR2 SNEGSKA (reference sequence). Here the CDR3 DNA reads TGCAGTGCCCCCCGGACAGGGGAGGGCGAGCAGTACTTC. The encoded protein is CSAPRTGEGEQYF.

Many counts were recorded for this clonotype. V usage is TRBV5-4 and J usage is TRBJ1-5; D ambiguous. The CDR3 covers 15 residues. Trimming took off 3 bases at V and 4 bases at J, with 14 bases between the two ends. Germline V gives CDR1 SGHNT, CDR2 YYREEE (reference sequence). In DNA form, the CDR3 reads TGTGCCAGCAGCTCGGATCCGGGCCCGAATCAGCCCCAGCATTTT. This translates into CASSSDPGPNQPQHF.

This clonotype was seen many times. The J gene is TRBJ2-7, the V gene TRBV2; 7 positions match TRBD1. CDR1 and CDR2 (germline): SNHLY, FYNNEI. This CDR3 comprises 10 residues. Trimming at V came to 5 bases and at J to 13 bases, leaving 5 bases not matched to a gene. CDR3: CASSPGQRYF. For the CDR3, the DNA is TGTGCCAGCAGTCCGGGACAGCGCTACTTC.

This clonotype was seen many times. This sequence joins TRBV20-1 and TRBJ2-1, with D unclear. CDR3 size: 15 residues. V was pared by 0 bases and J by 0 bases, with 9 bases between. Germline V gene lookup returns CDR1 DFQATT and CDR2 SNEGSKA (reference sequence). For the CDR3, the DNA is TGCAGTGCTAGAGAGGAGCAGAGCTCCTACAATGAGCAGTTCTTC. Translated: CSAREEQSSYNEQFF.

This chain links TRBV19 with TRBJ1-1; D remains unclear. Per the germline V gene, CDR1 is LNHDA and CDR2 is SQIVND (reference sequence). This CDR3 has 12 amino acids. Trimming pared 5 bases from V and 5 bases from J, leaving 9 bases between. This CDR3 reads CASSLRETEAFF. Here the CDR3 DNA reads TGTGCCAGTAGTCTCCGGGAGACTGAAGCTTTCTTT. Drawing the rest from reference TRBV19 and TRBJ1-1, the complete variable domain is DGGITQSPKYLFRKEGQNVTLSCEQNLNHDAMYWYRQDPGQGLRLIYYSQIVNDFQKGDIAEGYSVSREKKESFPLTVTSAQKNPTAFYLCASSLRETEAFFGQGTRLTVV.

In this sample, this clonotype turned up a few times. J is TRBJ2-3 and V is TRBV14, with D perhaps TRBD1 (6 bases). The CDR3 is 15 residues long. Per the germline V gene, CDR1 is SGHDN and CDR2 is FVKESK. V lost 8 bases and J lost 0, with 15 bases in between. CDR3 sequence: CASAPSDRSTDTQYF. CDR3 coding DNA: TGTGCCAGCGCCCCATCGGACAGAAGCACAGATACGCAGTATTTT.

The chain recombines TRBV20-1 with TRBJ2-5; TRBD1 matches at 8 bases. The ends lost 5 bases at V and 5 bases at J; junction bases unmatched: 4. Per the germline V gene, CDR1 is DFQATT and CDR2 is SNEGSKA (reference sequence). This CDR3 spans 12 amino acids. CDR3 sequence reads: CSAPRQGETQYF. The CDR3 coding sequence is TGCAGTGCTCCAAGACAGGGGGAGACCCAGTACTTC.

This clonotype has just one count. The chain recombines TRBV7-2 with TRBJ2-7; possibly TRBD2 for D (5 bases). The CDR3 extends over 14 amino acids. The V end lost 4 bases, the J end lost 3 bases, and 13 bases lay between the germline ends. The germline gives CDR1 SGHTA, CDR2 FQGNSA. The CDR3 sequence: CASSSPSEGYEQYF. The CDR3 nucleotides are TGTGCCAGCAGCTCACCAAGTGAGGGCTACGAGCAGTACTTC.

The chain combines TRBV7-9 with TRBJ1-5, with D uncertain. This CDR3 comprises 15 residues. V dropped 2 bases and J dropped 0 bases, with 8 bases sitting between them. The V gene's germline CDR1 is SEHNR and CDR2 FQNEAQ (reference sequence). In nucleotides, the CDR3 is TGTGCCAGCAGCTTATCACAGAATAGCAATCAGCCCCAGCATTTT. Translating gives CASSLSQNSNQPQHF.

This clonotype came up many times. V usage is TRBV5-1 and J usage is TRBJ2-7, with D uncertain. V was clipped by 3 bases and J by 3 bases, with 16 bases between them. Germline loops: CDR1 SGHRS, CDR2 YFSETQ. This CDR3 region has 15 residues. This CDR3 reads CASSSLGQAIYEQYF. DNA for the CDR3: TGCGCCAGCAGCTCCCTCGGCCAGGCGATCTACGAGCAGTACTTC.

This clonotype has ten or more counts. V usage is TRBV10-3 and J usage is TRBJ2-7; 7 bases line up with TRBD2. The CDR3 is 15 residues long. Germline loops: CDR1 ENHRY, CDR2 SYGVKD. Trimming cost V 4 bases and J 0 bases; bases outside gene matches: 6. The DNA of the CDR3 is TGTGCCATCAGTGGAGAGCGGGGTACCTCCTACGAGCAGTACTTC. It codes for CAISGERGTSYEQYF.

Only a few counts were recorded for this clonotype. The chain employs TRBV2 and TRBJ1-2; 7 bases are a match to TRBD1. The CDR3 loop spans 14 amino acids. The V and J ends lost 0 bases and 4 bases, in that order; junction bases with no gene match: 2. Germline CDR1 is SNHLY and CDR2 is FYNNEI. In nucleotides, the CDR3 is TGTGCCAGCAGTGAAGCTAGGGGGCTCTATGGCTACACCTTC. It is translated as CASSEARGLYGYTF.

The table lists this clonotype with a few counts. The rearrangement joins TRBV4-3 to TRBJ1-3; D ambiguous. The CDR3 covers 15 residues. The germline CDR1 and CDR2 sequences are LGHNA and YSLEER. Trimming removed 0 bases at V and 6 bases at J, with 12 bases between. The CDR3 is CASSQDAGSENTIYF. CDR3 nucleotides: TGCGCCAGCAGCCAAGATGCGGGGAGTGAAAACACCATATATTTT.

This clonotype appeared many times. The V and J genes are TRBV7-3 and TRBJ2-3; 8 positions match TRBD2. The junction had 11 bases not matched to a gene; V was cut back by 4 bases and J by 2 bases. Per the germline V gene, CDR1 is SGHTA and CDR2 is FQGTGA. The CDR3 is 17 amino acids. The CDR3 spells CASSSQSPGGATDTQYF. As DNA, the CDR3 is TGTGCCAGCAGCTCACAGTCGCCCGGGGGGGCCACAGATACGCAGTATTTT. Based on the CDR3 plus reference TRBV7-3 and TRBJ2-3, the full variable domain is GAGVSQTPSNKVTEKGKYVELRCDPISGHTALYWYRQSLGQGPEFLIYFQGTGAADDSGLPNDRFFAVRPEGSVSTLKIQRTERGDSAVYLCASSSQSPGGATDTQYFGPGTRLTVL.

This clonotype was recorded at least ten times. This chain links TRBV5-1 with TRBJ2-1; 8 bases align to TRBD1. V dropped 2 bases and J dropped 6; count of bases not matched to a gene: 4. The CDR3 covers 14 residues. Germline values: CDR1 SGHRS, CDR2 YFSETQ. CDR3 sequence: CASSFDRGGNEQFF. CDR3 DNA sequence: TGCGCCAGCAGCTTCGACAGGGGAGGCAATGAGCAGTTCTTC.

The CDR3 nucleotides read TGTGCCAGCAGTCAACAGGGGAACCTCTATGGCTACACCTTC. This sequence encodes CASSQQGNLYGYTF. The chain couples TRBV6-6 to TRBJ1-2, with 7 bases lining up with TRBD1. V lost 5 bases, J lost 4 bases, and 7 bases stayed unmatched. The CDR3 is 14 residues long. Germline CDR1 and CDR2: MNHNY and SVGAGI (reference sequence).

This clonotype was seen many times. CDR3 loop: CASSRSDRVRDTQYF. For the CDR3, the DNA is TGCGCCAGCAGCAGATCGGACAGGGTAAGGGATACGCAGTATTTT. The gene calls are TRBV5-1 and TRBJ2-3, with 8 bases fitting TRBD1. The germline CDR1 and CDR2 sequences are SGHRS and YFSETQ. V trimming: 4 bases; J trimming: 6 bases; junction bases outside the gene matches: 10. The CDR3 contains 15 residues.

The chain is built from TRBV12-3 or TRBV12-4 and TRBJ2-1, with D maybe TRBD2 (5 bases). With 9 bases removed from V and 2 bases from J, the gap between germline ends came to 11 bases. The CDR3 length is 13 residues. CDR3 loop: CASKLATYNEQFF. The CDR3 region has the DNA TGTGCCAGTAAGCTAGCAACCTACAATGAGCAGTTCTTC.

This clonotype was picked up a small number of times. This chain joins TRBV20-1 and TRBJ2-1; TRBD2 matches at 7 bases. The CDR3 sequence is 16 residues long. Looked up from germline, CDR1 is DFQATT and CDR2 is SNEGSKA (reference sequence). V shed 4 bases and J 0 bases; nucleotides not matched to a gene: 9. In nucleotides, the CDR3 is TGCAGTGCTACTACTAGCGAAACCGCCTCCTACAATGAGCAGTTCTTC. Its translation is CSATTSETASYNEQFF.

This chain connects TRBV7-9 to TRBJ1-5; TRBD1 agrees at 7 bases. J gave up 2 bases and V 1 base, and 5 bases lay outside the gene matches. The CDR3 loop spans 16 amino acids. Germline CDR1 and CDR2: SEHNR and FQNEAQ (reference sequence). The CDR3 DNA sequence: TGTGCCAGCAGCTTAGGACAGGGATCGGGCAATCAGCCCCAGCATTTT. Amino acids: CASSLGQGSGNQPQHF.

The J gene is TRBJ2-5, the V gene TRBV2; 15 bases are shared with TRBD2. The germline V gene has CDR1 SNHLY and CDR2 FYNNEI. The CDR3 loop spans 15 amino acids. The V segment lost 6 bases and the J segment 2 bases; nucleotides outside the gene matches: 1. The CDR3 sequence is CASSGTSGGQETQYF. CDR3 sequence (DNA): TGTGCCAGCAGCGGGACTAGCGGGGGGCAAGAGACCCAGTACTTC.

This clonotype was counted a few times. The rearrangement joins TRBV11-2 to TRBJ1-4; D perhaps matches TRBD1 (5 bases). The germline gives CDR1 SGHAT, CDR2 FQNNGV. The CDR3 contains 16 residues. V lost 3 bases and J 0 bases, leaving 11 bases between the germline ends. In DNA form, the CDR3 reads TGTGCCAGCAGCTTTACAGGACCTACAACTAATGAAAAACTGTTTTTT. This sequence encodes CASSFTGPTTNEKLFF.

V usage is TRBV11-3 and J usage is TRBJ1-1; D might be TRBD1 (6 bases). V was trimmed by 2 bases and J by 6 bases, leaving 10 bases between them. The CDR3 runs 13 residues. Germline-derived CDR1 and CDR2 are SGHNT and YENEEA. This chain's CDR3 is CASSLRPGAEAFF. CDR3 in DNA: TGTGCCAGCAGCTTACGCCCAGGGGCTGAAGCTTTCTTT.